Listed below are T cell receptor beta chains from one sample, sequenced in a study of Ad26.COV2.S vaccination and SARS-CoV-2 variants. Repertoires were generated with immunoSEQ multiplex PCR, while TCRdb's copy carries only in-frame clones and drops some. The sample lists about 350,000 clones; 75% to 90% were seen once. The sample was peripheral blood, taken in a trial of Ad26.COV2.S vaccine versus placebo. All receptors come from a person between 18 and 65 years old who received the Ad26.COV2.S COVID-19 vaccine or a placebo. Both conserved end residues are part of each CDR3. Each record gives: D gene, J gene, CDR3 length, clone size, V gene, CDR3 DNA, CDR3 protein. The D gene is left open where the match is weak. Clone size is not always given. Where it is, it says once, few, many or a class for expanded clones.

d_gene: TRBD1; j_gene: TRBJ1-1; len: 16; abundance: once; v_gene: TRBV28; CDR3nt: TGTGCCAGCAGTTTATATCGGGGGGGGACAGGGATGACAACTTTCTTT; CDR3aa: CASSLYRGGTGMTTFF
d_gene: -; j_gene: TRBJ2-6; len: 16; abundance: -; v_gene: TRBV28; CDR3nt: TGTGCCAGCGGGGCGGGGACTGTTTCTGGGGCCAACGTCCTGACTTTC; CDR3aa: CASGAGTVSGANVLTF
d_gene: -; j_gene: TRBJ1-2; len: 15; abundance: once; v_gene: TRBV28; CDR3nt: TGTGCCAGCAGTTTTTCAACAGGAGCTAACTATGGCTACACCTTC; CDR3aa: CASSFSTGANYGYTF
d_gene: -; j_gene: TRBJ2-7; len: 12; abundance: few; v_gene: TRBV6-5; CDR3nt: TGTGCCAGCCTTGGCAGGGACTACGAGCAGTACTTC; CDR3aa: CASLGRDYEQYF
d_gene: TRBD1; j_gene: TRBJ1-5; len: 15; abundance: -; v_gene: TRBV6-5; CDR3nt: TGTGCCAGCAGACGACAGGGCGGGGGGAATCAGCCCCAGCATTTT; CDR3aa: CASRRQGGGNQPQHF
d_gene: -; j_gene: TRBJ1-3; len: 15; abundance: -; v_gene: TRBV2; CDR3nt: TGTGCCAGCAGTGACCCCCGGGGGGCCGGAAACACCATATATTTT; CDR3aa: CASSDPRGAGNTIYF
d_gene: -; j_gene: TRBJ2-1; len: 14; abundance: -; v_gene: TRBV7-9; CDR3nt: TGTGCCAGCAGCTTAGCGACCGACTTGAATGAGCAGTTCTTC; CDR3aa: CASSLATDLNEQFF
d_gene: -; j_gene: TRBJ2-2; len: 14; abundance: -; v_gene: TRBV7-8; CDR3nt: TGTGCCAGCAGCCCCCGGACCGTCACCGGGGAGCTGTTTTTT; CDR3aa: CASSPRTVTGELFF
d_gene: -; j_gene: TRBJ1-5; len: 13; abundance: few; v_gene: TRBV28; CDR3nt: TGTGCCAGCAGCCAAAACGAGGTTCAGCCCCAGCATTTT; CDR3aa: CASSQNEVQPQHF
d_gene: -; j_gene: TRBJ2-6; len: 13; abundance: -; v_gene: TRBV7-9; CDR3nt: TGTGCCAGCAGCTTAGCGGGGGCCAACGTCCTGACTTTC; CDR3aa: CASSLAGANVLTF
d_gene: -; j_gene: TRBJ2-7; len: 12; abundance: -; v_gene: TRBV25-1; CDR3nt: TGTGCCAGCAGTCTTAGAGTTGGCGAGCAGTACTTC; CDR3aa: CASSLRVGEQYF
d_gene: -; j_gene: TRBJ2-5; len: 17; abundance: -; v_gene: TRBV4-2; CDR3nt: TGTGCCAGCAGCCAAGAAGGGGTTCGCGGGGTCCAAGAGACCCAGTACTTC; CDR3aa: CASSQEGVRGVQETQYF
d_gene: -; j_gene: TRBJ2-1; len: 12; abundance: -; v_gene: TRBV19; CDR3nt: TGTGCCTCCTCAGGCAGGGATCATGAGCAGTTCTTC; CDR3aa: CASSGRDHEQFF
d_gene: TRBD2; j_gene: TRBJ2-5; len: 16; abundance: -; v_gene: TRBV7-8; CDR3nt: TGTGCCAGCAGGCTCAGCTCTCCTAGCGGACAAGAGACCCAGTACTTC; CDR3aa: CASRLSSPSGQETQYF
d_gene: -; j_gene: TRBJ1-1; len: 17; abundance: -; v_gene: TRBV6-2/TRBV6-3; CDR3nt: TGTGCCAGCAGTATCATTTCGGACGGCCGCAGGGACACTGAAGCTTTCTTT; CDR3aa: CASSIISDGRRDTEAFF
d_gene: -; j_gene: TRBJ2-7; len: 13; abundance: -; v_gene: TRBV30; CDR3nt: TGTGCCTGGAATCGGGGATTAACGGGTGAGCAGTACTTC; CDR3aa: CAWNRGLTGEQYF
d_gene: TRBD2; j_gene: TRBJ2-2; len: 16; abundance: -; v_gene: TRBV27; CDR3nt: TGTGCCAGCAGATACCCTAGCGGGTTGAACACCGGGGAGCTGTTTTTT; CDR3aa: CASRYPSGLNTGELFF
d_gene: TRBD1; j_gene: TRBJ1-2; len: 13; abundance: -; v_gene: TRBV5-6; CDR3nt: TGTGCCAGCAGCTTGGGACAGGGGGCGGGCTACACCTTC; CDR3aa: CASSLGQGAGYTF
d_gene: TRBD2; j_gene: TRBJ2-3; len: 15; abundance: -; v_gene: TRBV6-2/TRBV6-3; CDR3nt: TGTGCCAGCAGTTACCCATCGACTAGCCGAGATACGCAGTATTTT; CDR3aa: CASSYPSTSRDTQYF
d_gene: -; j_gene: TRBJ1-1; len: 15; abundance: -; v_gene: TRBV6-5; CDR3nt: TGTGCCAGCAGGGGGGTAGAGCCCTCAGCAACTGAAGCTTTCTTT; CDR3aa: CASRGVEPSATEAFF
d_gene: -; j_gene: TRBJ2-7; len: 14; abundance: -; v_gene: TRBV5-1; CDR3nt: TGCGCCAGCAGCTTGGTTGGCATTTTCTACGAGCAGTACTTC; CDR3aa: CASSLVGIFYEQYF
d_gene: -; j_gene: TRBJ2-7; len: 14; abundance: -; v_gene: TRBV18; CDR3nt: TGTGCCAGCACCTGGGGGGCGGAGACCTACGAGCAGTACTTC; CDR3aa: CASTWGAETYEQYF
d_gene: -; j_gene: TRBJ2-7; len: 11; abundance: -; v_gene: TRBV18; CDR3nt: TGTGCCAGCTCACCACCCCCCGAAAGGGGATTC; CDR3aa: CASSPPPERGF
d_gene: -; j_gene: TRBJ2-7; len: 13; abundance: many; v_gene: TRBV4-3; CDR3nt: TGCGCCAGCAGCCAAGACGAATCCTACGAGCAGTACTTC; CDR3aa: CASSQDESYEQYF
d_gene: TRBD1; j_gene: TRBJ2-3; len: 15; abundance: -; v_gene: TRBV5-6; CDR3nt: TGTGCCAGCAGCTGGACAGGGCTCGGCACAGATACGCAGTATTTT; CDR3aa: CASSWTGLGTDTQYF
d_gene: TRBD1; j_gene: TRBJ2-1; len: 14; abundance: -; v_gene: TRBV27; CDR3nt: TGTGCCAGCAGTGTACGACAGGGGTGGAATGAGCAGTTCTTC; CDR3aa: CASSVRQGWNEQFF